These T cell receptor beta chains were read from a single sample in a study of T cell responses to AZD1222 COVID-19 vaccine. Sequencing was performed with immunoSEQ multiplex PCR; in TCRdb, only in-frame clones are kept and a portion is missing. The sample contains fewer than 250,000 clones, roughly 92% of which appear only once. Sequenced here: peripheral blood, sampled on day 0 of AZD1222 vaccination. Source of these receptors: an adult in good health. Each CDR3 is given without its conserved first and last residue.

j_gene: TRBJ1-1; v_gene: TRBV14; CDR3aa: ASSQAAGAHTEAF
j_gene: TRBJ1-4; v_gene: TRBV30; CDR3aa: AWRGGVATNEKLF
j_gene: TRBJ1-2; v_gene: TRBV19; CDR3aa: ASSIVPPRDYGYT
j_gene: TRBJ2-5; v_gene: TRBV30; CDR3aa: ACLPGLTRETQY
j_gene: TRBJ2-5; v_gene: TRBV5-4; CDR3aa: ASSRTSATQETQY
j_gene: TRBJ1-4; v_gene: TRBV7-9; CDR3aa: ASSSTVNEKLF
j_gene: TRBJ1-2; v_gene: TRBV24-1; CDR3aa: ATSDSPGFGYT
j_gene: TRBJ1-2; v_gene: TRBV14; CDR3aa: ASSPLSGPRRGYT
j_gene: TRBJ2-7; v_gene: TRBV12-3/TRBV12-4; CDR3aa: ASSWTAAYEQY
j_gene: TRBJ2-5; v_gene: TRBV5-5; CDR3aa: ASSLNGGTYFQETQY
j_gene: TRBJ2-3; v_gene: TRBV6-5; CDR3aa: ASRLVGGDTQY
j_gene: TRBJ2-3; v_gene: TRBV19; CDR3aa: ASTTGEGTDTQY
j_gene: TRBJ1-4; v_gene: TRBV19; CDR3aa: ASSSTGLVSEKLF
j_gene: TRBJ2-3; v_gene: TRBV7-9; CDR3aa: ASSLFRLAGTDTQY
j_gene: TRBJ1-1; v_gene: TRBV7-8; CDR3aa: ASSLTGPNTEAF
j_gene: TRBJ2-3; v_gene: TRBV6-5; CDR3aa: ASSYSTGGRDTQY
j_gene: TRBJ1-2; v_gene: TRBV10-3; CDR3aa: AISESRGGGYGYT
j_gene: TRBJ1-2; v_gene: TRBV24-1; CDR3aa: ATSEGDYGYT
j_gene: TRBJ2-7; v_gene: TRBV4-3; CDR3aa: ASSQDRGGYEQY
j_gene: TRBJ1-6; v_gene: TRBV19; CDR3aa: AGGQGNNSPLH
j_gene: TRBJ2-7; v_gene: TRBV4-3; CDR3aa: ASSQDRGPHT
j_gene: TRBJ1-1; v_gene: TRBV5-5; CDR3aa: ASSLESKAEWNTEAF
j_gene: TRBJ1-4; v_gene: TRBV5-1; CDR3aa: ASSLEGRDEKLF
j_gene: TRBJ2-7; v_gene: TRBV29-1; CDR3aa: SVVYRTHSYEQY
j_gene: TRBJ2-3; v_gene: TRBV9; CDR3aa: ASSPTGGQNTQY
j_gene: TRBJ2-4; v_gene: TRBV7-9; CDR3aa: ASSATATLAKNIQY
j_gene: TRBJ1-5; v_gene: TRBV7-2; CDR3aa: ASSLAASGGNNQPQH
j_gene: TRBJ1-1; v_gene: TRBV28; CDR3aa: ASSLFRGNTEAF
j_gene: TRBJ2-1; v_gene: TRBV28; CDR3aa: ASTSFRLAGGNYNEQF
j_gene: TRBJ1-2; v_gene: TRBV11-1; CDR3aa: ASSPSGAPILYGYT
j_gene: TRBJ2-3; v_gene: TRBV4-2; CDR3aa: ASSQEMNGVGDTQY
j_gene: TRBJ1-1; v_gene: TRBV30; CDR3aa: AWKRLTLDTEAF
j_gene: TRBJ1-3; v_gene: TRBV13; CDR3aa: ASSNSRDRGPGNTIY
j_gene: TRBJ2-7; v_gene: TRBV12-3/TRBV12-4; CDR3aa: ASSLSAYYEQY
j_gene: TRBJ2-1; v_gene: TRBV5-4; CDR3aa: ASSLSVTSGPEGF
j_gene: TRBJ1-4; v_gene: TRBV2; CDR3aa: ASGREQGVF
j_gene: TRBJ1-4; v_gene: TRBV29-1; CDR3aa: SVGWAGATNEKLF
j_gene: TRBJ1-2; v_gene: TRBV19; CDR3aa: ASQDLGGYGYT
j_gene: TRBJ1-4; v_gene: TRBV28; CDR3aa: ASKTGFGEKLF
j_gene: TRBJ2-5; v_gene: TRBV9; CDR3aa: ASTPGLRGTQY
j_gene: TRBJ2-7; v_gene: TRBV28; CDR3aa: ASRLQGDSYEQY
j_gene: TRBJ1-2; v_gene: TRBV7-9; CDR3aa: ASSSTAWGYGYT
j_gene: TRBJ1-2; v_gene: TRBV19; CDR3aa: ASSPAATANYGYT
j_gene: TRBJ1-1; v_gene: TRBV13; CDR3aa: ASSTRRVTEAF
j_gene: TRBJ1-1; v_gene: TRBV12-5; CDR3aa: ASGLPNRVEAF
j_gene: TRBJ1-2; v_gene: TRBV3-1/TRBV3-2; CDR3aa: ASSPAESTYGYT
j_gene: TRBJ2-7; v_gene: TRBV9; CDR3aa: ASSDQQGYEQY
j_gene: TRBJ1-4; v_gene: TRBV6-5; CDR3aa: ASSYSDRESEKLF
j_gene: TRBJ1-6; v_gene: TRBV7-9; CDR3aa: ASSLGGGTAGRGSPLH